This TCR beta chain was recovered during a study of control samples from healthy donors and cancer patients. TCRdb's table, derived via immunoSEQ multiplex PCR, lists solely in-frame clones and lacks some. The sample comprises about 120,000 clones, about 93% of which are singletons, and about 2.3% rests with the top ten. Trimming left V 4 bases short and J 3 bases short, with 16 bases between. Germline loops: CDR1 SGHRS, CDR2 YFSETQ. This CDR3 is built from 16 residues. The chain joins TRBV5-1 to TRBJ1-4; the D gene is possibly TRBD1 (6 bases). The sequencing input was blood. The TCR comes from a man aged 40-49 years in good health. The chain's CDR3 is CASSRTPNRANEKLFF. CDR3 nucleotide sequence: TGCGCCAGCAGCCGCACCCCGAACAGGGCTAATGAAAAACTGTTTTTT.